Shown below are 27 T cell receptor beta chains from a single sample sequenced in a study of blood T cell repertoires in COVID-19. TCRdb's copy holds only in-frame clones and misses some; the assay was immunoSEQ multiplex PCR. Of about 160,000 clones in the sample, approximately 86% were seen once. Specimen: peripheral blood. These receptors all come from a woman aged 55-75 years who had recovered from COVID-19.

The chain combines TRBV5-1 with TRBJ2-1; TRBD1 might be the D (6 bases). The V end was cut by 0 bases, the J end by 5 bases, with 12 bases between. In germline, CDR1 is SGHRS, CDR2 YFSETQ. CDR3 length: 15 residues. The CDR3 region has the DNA TGCGCCAGCAGCTTGGTTGGACAGATGCACAATGAGCAGTTCTTC. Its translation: CASSLVGQMHNEQFF.

In DNA form, the CDR3 reads TGTGCCAGCAGCTCCAGGACAGGGCTTGGTACTGAAGCTTTCTTT. The encoded protein is CASSSRTGLGTEAFF. The chain carries TRBV7-3 and TRBJ1-1, with TRBD1 matching over 8 bases. Germline loops: CDR1 SGHTA, CDR2 FQGTGA. V trimming: 4 bases; J trimming: 5 bases; junction bases outside the gene matches: 9. CDR3 length equals 15 residues.

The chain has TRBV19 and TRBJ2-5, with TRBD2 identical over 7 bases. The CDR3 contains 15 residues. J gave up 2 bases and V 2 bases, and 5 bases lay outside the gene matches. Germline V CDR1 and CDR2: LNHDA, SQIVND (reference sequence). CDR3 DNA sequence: TGTGCCAGTAGTATAACGGCGGGGGTTCAAGAGACCCAGTACTTC. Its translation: CASSITAGVQETQYF.

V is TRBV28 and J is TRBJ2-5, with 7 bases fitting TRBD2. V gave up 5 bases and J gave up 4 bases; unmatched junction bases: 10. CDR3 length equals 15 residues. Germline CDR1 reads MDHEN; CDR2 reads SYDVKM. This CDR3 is CASSLTGGGVETQYF. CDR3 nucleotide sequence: TGTGCCAGCAGTCTTACGGGGGGAGGGGTAGAGACCCAGTACTTC.

The CDR3 nucleotides read TGTGCCAGCAGCTCGACAGGGACAATAGGCAATGAGCAGTTCTTC. Its protein is CASSSTGTIGNEQFF. The chain joins TRBV5-4 to TRBJ2-1, with 7 nucleotides matching TRBD1. Trimming cost V 3 bases and J 6 bases; bases outside gene matches: 9. CDR1 and CDR2 from the germline V gene are SGHNT and YYREEE (reference sequence). The CDR3 covers 15 residues.

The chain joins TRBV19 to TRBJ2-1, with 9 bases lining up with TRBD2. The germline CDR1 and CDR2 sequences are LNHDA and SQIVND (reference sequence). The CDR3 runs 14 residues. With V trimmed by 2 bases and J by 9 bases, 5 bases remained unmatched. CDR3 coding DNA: TGTGCCAGTAGTATAAGGAGCGGGGGGATTGAGCAGTTCTTC. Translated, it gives CASSIRSGGIEQFF. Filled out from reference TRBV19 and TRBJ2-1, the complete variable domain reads DGGITQSPKYLFRKEGQNVTLSCEQNLNHDAMYWYRQDPGQGLRLIYYSQIVNDFQKGDIAEGYSVSREKKESFPLTVTSAQKNPTAFYLCASSIRSGGIEQFFGPGTRLTVL.

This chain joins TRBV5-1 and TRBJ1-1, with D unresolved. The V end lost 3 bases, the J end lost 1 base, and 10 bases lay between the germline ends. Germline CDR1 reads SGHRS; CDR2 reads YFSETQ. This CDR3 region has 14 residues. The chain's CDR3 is CASSSDRGNTEAFF. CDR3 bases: TGCGCCAGCAGCTCGGACCGGGGGAACACTGAAGCTTTCTTT.

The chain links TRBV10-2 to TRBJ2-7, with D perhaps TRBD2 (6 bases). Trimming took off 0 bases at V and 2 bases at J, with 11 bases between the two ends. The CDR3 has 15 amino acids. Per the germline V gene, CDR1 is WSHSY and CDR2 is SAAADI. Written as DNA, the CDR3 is TGCGCCAGCAGTGAGTCGGGGGGTCAAACCTACGAGCAGTACTTC. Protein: CASSESGGQTYEQYF.

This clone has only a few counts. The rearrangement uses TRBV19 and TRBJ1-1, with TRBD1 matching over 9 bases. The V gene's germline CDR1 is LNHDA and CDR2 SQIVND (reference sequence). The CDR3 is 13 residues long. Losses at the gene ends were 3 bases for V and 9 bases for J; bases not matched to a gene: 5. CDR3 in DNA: TGTGCCAGTAGTATCCCCGGGACAGGGAAAGCTTTCTTT. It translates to CASSIPGTGKAFF.

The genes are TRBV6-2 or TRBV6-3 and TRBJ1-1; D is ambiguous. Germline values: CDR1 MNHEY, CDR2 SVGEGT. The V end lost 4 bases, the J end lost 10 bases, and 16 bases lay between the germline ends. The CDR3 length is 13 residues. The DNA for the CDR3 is TGTGCCAGCAGTTTCAATCAGGTGTTACGAGCTTTCTTT. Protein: CASSFNQVLRAFF.

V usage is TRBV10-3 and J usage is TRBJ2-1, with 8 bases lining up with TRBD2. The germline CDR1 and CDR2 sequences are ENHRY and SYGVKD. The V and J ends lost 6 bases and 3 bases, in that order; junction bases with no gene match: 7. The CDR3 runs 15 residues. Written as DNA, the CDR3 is TGTGCCATCAGGGAAGCGGGGGCCCGCTACAATGAGCAGTTCTTC. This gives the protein CAIREAGARYNEQFF.

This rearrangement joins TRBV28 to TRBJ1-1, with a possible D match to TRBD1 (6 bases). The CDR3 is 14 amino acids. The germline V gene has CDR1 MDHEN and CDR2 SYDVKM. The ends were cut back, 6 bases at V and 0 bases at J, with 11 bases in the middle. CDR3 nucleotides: TGTGCCAGCAGAAAGACAGGCCTGAACACTGAAGCTTTCTTT. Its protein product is CASRKTGLNTEAFF.

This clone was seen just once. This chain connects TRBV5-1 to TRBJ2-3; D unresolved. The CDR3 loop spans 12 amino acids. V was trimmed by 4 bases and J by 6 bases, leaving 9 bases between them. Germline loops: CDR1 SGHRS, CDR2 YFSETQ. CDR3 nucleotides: TGCGCCAGCAGCCTGAACGGGGATACGCAGTATTTT. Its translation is CASSLNGDTQYF.

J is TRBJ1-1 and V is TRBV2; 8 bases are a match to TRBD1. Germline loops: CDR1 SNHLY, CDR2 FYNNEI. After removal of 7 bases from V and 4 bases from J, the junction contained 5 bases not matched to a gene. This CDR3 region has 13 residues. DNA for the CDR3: TGTGCCAGCAAAGGACAGGGCATCACTGAAGCTTTCTTT. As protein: CASKGQGITEAFF. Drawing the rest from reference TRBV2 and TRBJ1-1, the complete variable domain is EPEVTQTPSHQVTQMGQEVILRCVPISNHLYFYWYRQILGQKVEFLVSFYNNEISEKSEIFDDQFSVERPDGSNFTLKIRSTKLEDSAMYFCASKGQGITEAFFGQGTRLTVV.

The CDR3 nucleotides are TGTGCCAGCAGCTTACAGGGCGTGGACATTCAGTACTTC. Translated, it gives CASSLQGVDIQYF. V usage is TRBV7-9 and J usage is TRBJ2-4; D perhaps matches TRBD1 (5 bases). CDR1 is SEHNR, CDR2 FQNEAQ, per germline (reference sequence). V lost 2 bases and J 8 bases, leaving 10 bases between the germline ends. This CDR3 region has 13 residues.

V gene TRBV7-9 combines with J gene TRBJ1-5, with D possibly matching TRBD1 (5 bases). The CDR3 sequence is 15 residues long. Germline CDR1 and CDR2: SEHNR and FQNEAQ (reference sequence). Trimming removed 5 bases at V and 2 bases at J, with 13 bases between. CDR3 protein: CASSPGDSGNQPQHF. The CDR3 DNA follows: TGTGCCAGCAGCCCCGGGGACTCGGGCAATCAGCCCCAGCATTTT.

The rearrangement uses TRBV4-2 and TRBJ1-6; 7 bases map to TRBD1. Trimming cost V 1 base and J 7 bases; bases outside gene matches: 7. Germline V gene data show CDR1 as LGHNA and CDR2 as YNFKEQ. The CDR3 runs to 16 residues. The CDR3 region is CASSQAARTGNSPLHF. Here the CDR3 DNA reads TGTGCCAGCAGCCAAGCCGCAAGGACAGGAAATTCACCCCTCCACTTT.

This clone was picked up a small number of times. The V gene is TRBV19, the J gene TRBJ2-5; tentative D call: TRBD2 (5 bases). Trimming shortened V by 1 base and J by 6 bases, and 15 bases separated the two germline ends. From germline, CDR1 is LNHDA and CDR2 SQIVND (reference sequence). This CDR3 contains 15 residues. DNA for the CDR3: TGTGCCAGTAGTATAGGGTATAGCCCGGGGAAGACCCAGTACTTC. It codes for CASSIGYSPGKTQYF.

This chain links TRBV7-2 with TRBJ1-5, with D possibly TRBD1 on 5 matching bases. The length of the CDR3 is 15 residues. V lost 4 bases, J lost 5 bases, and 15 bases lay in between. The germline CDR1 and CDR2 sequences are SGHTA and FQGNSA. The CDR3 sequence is CASSSQGLRDQPQHF. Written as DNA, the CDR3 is TGTGCCAGCAGCTCGCAGGGTTTAAGGGATCAGCCCCAGCATTTT.

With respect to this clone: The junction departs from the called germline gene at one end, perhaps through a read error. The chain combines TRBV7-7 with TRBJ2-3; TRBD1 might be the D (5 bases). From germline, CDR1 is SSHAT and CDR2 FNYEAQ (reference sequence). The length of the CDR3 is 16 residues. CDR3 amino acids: CASSATASRFTDTQYF. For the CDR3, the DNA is TGTGCTAGCAGCGCGACAGCGAGCCGCTTCACAGATACGCAGTATTTT.

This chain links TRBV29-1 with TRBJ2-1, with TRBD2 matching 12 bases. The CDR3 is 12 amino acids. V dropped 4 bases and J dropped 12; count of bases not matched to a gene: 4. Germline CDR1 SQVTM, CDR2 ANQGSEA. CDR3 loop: CSVASGGASQFF. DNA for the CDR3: TGCAGCGTTGCTAGCGGGGGGGCCTCGCAGTTCTTC.

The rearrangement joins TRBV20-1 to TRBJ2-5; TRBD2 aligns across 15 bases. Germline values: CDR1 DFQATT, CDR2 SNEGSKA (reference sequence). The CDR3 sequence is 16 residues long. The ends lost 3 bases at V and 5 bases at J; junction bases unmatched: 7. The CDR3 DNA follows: TGCAGTGCTAGTGGGACTAGCGGGGGGTTAGGTGAGACCCAGTACTTC. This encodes CSASGTSGGLGETQYF.

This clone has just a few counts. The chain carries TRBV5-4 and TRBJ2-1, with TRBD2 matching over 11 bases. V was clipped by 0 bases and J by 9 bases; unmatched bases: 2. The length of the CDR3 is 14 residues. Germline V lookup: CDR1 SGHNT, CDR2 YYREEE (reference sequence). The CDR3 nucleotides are TGTGCCAGCAGCTTGGGACTAGCGGGGACTGAGCAGTTCTTC. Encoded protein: CASSLGLAGTEQFF.

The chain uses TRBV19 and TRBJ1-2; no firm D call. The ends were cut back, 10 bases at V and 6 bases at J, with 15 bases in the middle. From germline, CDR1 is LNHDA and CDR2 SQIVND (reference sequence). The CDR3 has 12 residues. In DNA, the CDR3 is TGTGCCACCAGGCGGGGAGTAGATGGCTACACCTTC. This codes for CATRRGVDGYTF.

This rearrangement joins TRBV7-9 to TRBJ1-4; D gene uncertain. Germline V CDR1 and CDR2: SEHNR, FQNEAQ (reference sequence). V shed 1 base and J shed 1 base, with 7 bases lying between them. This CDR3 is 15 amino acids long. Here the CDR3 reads CASSLGSGTNEKLFF. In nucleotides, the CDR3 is TGTGCCAGCAGCTTAGGATCAGGAACTAATGAAAAACTGTTTTTT. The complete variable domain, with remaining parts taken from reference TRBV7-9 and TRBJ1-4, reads DTGVSQNPRHKITKRGQNVTFRCDPISEHNRLYWYRQTLGQGPEFLTYFQNEAQLEKSRLLSDRFSAERPKGSFSTLEIQRTEQGDSAMYLCASSLGSGTNEKLFFGSGTQLSVL.

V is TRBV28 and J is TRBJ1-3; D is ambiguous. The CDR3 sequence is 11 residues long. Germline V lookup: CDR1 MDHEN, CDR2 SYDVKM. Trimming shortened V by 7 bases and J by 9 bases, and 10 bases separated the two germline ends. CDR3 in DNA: TGTGCCAGCAAATACAAAAGCACCATATATTTT. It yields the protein CASKYKSTIYF.

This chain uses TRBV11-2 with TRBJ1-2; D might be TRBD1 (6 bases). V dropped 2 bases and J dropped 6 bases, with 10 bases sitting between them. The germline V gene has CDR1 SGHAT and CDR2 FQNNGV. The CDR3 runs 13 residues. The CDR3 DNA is TGTGCCAGCAGCTTACAGGGGTTGGATGGCTACACCTTC. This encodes CASSLQGLDGYTF.